This T cell receptor (beta chain) emerged from a study of shared clonotypes between healthy human individuals. TCRdb's table, derived via immunoSEQ multiplex PCR, lists solely in-frame clones and lacks some. The top ten hold more than 1.5% of the sample, which has roughly 2.1 million clones, just over 90% seen once. Naive CD8 cells lacked CD45RO, underwent positive selection for CCR7 and left out terminally differentiated effector memory CD45RA+ cells. Regarding the study as a whole: Exclusively blood specimens were collected; tissue repertoires likely differ. Incomplete sequencing of sorted subsets was indicated by rarefaction despite large depth. Several donors held around 5% of naive CD4 clonotypes in common.

This CDR3 spans 14 amino acids. Germline lookup yields CDR1 SGHTS and CDR2 YDEGEE. V dropped 2 bases and J dropped 0 bases, with 9 bases sitting between them. As regards this clone: Its antigen remains unknown.

The chain is built from TRBV5-8 and TRBJ2-7; D unresolved. This sequence was found in a man aged 18 to 30 in good health. Some clones in this sample may be carry-over from other donors' samples. Sequenced material: naive CD8+ T cells from PBMCs. CDR3 DNA sequence: TGTGCCAGCAGCTTTCCGGAGCCCTCCTACGAGCAGTACTTC. This translates into CASSFPEPSYEQYF.